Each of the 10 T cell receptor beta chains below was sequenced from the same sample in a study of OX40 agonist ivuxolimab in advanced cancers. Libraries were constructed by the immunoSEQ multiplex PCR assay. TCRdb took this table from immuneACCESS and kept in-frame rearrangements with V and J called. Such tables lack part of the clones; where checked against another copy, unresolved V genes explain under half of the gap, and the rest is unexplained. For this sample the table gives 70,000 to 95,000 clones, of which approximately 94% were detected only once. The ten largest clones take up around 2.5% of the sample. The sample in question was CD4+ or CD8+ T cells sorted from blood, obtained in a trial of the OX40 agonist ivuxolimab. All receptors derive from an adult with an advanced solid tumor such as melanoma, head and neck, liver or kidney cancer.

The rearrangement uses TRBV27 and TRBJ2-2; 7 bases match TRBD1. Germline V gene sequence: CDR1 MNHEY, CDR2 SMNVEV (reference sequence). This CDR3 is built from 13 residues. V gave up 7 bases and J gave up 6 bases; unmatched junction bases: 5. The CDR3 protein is CASTHRGAGELFF. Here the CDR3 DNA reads TGTGCCAGCACCCACAGGGGCGCCGGGGAGCTGTTTTTT.

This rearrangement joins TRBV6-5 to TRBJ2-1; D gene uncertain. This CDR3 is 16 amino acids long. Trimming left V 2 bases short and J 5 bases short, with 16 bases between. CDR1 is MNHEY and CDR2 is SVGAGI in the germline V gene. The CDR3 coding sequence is TGTGCCAGCAGTTACCCAAGGTCTGGCGAAAACAATGAGCAGTTCTTC. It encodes CASSYPRSGENNEQFF.

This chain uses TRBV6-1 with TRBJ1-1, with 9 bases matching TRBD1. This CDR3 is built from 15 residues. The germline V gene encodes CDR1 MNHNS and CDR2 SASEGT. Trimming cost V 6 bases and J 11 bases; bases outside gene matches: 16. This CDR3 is CASSPRDRVGEGAFF. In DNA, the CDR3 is TGTGCCAGCAGCCCCCGGGACAGGGTGGGGGAAGGGGCTTTCTTT.

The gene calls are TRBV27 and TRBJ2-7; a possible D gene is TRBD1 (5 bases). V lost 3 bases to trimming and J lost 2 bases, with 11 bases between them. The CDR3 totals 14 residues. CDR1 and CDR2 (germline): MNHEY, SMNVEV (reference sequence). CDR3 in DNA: TGTGCCAGCAGTTTCCGCGACAGTGCCTACGAGCAGTACTTC. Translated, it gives CASSFRDSAYEQYF.

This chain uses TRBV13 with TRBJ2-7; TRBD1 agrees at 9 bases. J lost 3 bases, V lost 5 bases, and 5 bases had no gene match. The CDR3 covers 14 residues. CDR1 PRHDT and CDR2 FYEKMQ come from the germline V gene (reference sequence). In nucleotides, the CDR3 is TGTGCCAGCAGCCCGGGACAGGGAGGCTACGAGCAGTACTTC. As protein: CASSPGQGGYEQYF. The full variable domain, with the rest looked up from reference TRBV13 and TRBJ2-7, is AAGVIQSPRHLIKEKRETATLKCYPIPRHDTVYWYQQGPGQDPQFLISFYEKMQSDKGSIPDRFSAQQFSDYHSELNMSSLELGDSALYFCASSPGQGGYEQYFGPGTRLTVT.

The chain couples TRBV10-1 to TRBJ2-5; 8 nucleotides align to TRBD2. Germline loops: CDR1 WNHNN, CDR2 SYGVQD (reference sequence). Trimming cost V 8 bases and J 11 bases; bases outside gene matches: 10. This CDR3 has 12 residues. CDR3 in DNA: TGCGCCAGCGGGGGGCTAGCGGGTGAGCAGTACTTC. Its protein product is CASGGLAGEQYF.

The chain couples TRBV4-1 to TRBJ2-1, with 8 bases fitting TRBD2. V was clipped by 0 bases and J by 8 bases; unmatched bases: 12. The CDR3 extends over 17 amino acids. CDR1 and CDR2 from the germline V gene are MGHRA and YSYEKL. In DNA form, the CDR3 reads TGCGCCAGCAGCCAAGACGGAGGACTAGCAGGGATGGATGAGCAGTTCTTC. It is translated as CASSQDGGLAGMDEQFF.

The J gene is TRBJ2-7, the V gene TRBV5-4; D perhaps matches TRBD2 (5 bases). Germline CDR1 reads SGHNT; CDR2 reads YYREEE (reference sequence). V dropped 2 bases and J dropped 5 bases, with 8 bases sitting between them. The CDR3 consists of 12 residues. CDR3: CASSFTEDEQYF. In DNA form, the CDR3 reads TGTGCCAGCAGCTTCACGGAGGACGAGCAGTACTTC.

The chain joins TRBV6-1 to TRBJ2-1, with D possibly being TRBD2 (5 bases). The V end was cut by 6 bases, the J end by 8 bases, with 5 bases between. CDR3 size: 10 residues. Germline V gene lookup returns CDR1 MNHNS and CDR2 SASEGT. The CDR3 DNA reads TGTGCCAGCAGGCGGGATGAGCAGTTCTTC. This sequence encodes CASRRDEQFF.

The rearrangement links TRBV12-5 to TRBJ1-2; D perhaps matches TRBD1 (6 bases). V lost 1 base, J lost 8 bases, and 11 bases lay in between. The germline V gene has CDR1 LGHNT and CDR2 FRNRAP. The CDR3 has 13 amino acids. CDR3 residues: CASGLDREYGYTF. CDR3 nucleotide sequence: TGTGCTAGTGGTTTGGACAGGGAGTACGGCTACACCTTC.